The 18 T cell receptor beta chains listed next were all sequenced from one sample in a study of PD-1 blockade in mismatch repair-deficient tumors. The data were produced by immunoSEQ multiplex PCR, yet TCRdb's version contains in-frame clones alone and is incomplete. The sample carries roughly 79,000 clones, around 80% recorded once. The source was peripheral blood, collected 44 weeks after starting pembrolizumab. These TCRs come from an adult with mismatch repair-deficient cancer.

The CDR3 DNA follows: TGTGCCAGCAGCTTCGGACAGGGGGCGCTAGAAAAACTGTTTTTT. The encoded protein is CASSFGQGALEKLFF. The J gene is TRBJ1-4, the V gene TRBV5-4; 11 nucleotides align to TRBD1. V was pared by 2 bases and J by 8 bases, with 5 bases of the junction left unmatched. The germline V gene has CDR1 SGHNT and CDR2 YYREEE (reference sequence). The CDR3 is 15 amino acids.

The chain uses TRBV11-3 and TRBJ1-4; the D gene is possibly TRBD1 (5 bases). The CDR3 runs 16 residues. Germline CDR1 is SGHNT and CDR2 is YENEEA. Trimming stripped 1 base from V and 0 bases from J, with 9 bases between. This CDR3 is CASSLAGTSTNEKLFF. The CDR3 DNA follows: TGTGCCAGCAGCTTAGCCGGGACTTCAACTAATGAAAAACTGTTTTTT.

This clone was counted a few times. The chain combines TRBV12-5 with TRBJ1-2; 9 nucleotides align to TRBD1. V lost 3 bases to trimming and J lost 4 bases; unmatched junction nucleotides: 9. CDR1 is LGHNT and CDR2 is FRNRAP in the germline V gene. This CDR3 contains 16 residues. CDR3 sequence: CASGFRDRAIPYGYTF. The CDR3 DNA is TGTGCTAGTGGTTTCCGGGACAGGGCAATCCCCTATGGCTACACCTTC.

J is TRBJ2-3 and V is TRBV30; TRBD1 might be the D (6 bases). V lost 3 bases and J lost 10, with 23 bases in between. CDR1 and CDR2 (germline): GTSNPN, SVGIG (reference sequence). This CDR3 spans 15 amino acids. The DNA of the CDR3 is TGTGCCTGGAGCGCTACGGCTCTAGCAGGGGCGTCGCAGTATTTT. It codes for CAWSATALAGASQYF.

This chain connects TRBV10-3 to TRBJ1-5, with 10 bases matching TRBD1. J lost 4 bases, V lost 7 bases, and 4 bases had no gene match. The CDR3 sequence is 14 residues long. Germline V gives CDR1 ENHRY, CDR2 SYGVKD. The CDR3 loop reads CAIKRDRGNQPQHF. CDR3 in DNA: TGTGCCATCAAAAGGGACAGGGGAAATCAGCCCCAGCATTTT.

Here the CDR3 reads CASSSFNRDSNYGYTF. The CDR3 bases are TGTGCCAGCAGCTCGTTCAACCGGGACAGTAACTATGGCTACACCTTC. The chain is built from TRBV27 and TRBJ1-2; 7 positions agree with TRBD1. This CDR3 region has 16 residues. Germline lookup yields CDR1 MNHEY and CDR2 SMNVEV (reference sequence). Unmatched junction bases numbered 11, after V lost 6 bases and J lost 1 base.

The genes are TRBV30 and TRBJ1-3; 7 bases match TRBD1. The J segment lost 4 bases and the V segment lost 1 base, leaving 10 bases of the junction unmatched. This CDR3 contains 16 residues. The germline V gene has CDR1 GTSNPN and CDR2 SVGIG (reference sequence). CDR3 DNA: TGTGCCTGGAGTGCGACAAGGGGGCGATCCGGAAACACCATATATTTT. Protein product: CAWSATRGRSGNTIYF.

V and J are TRBV5-8 and TRBJ2-5, with 9 nucleotides matching TRBD2. Matching the DNA end better, TRBJ2-7 makes the J call doubtful. This CDR3 region has 15 residues. In germline, CDR1 is SGHTS, CDR2 YDEGEE. The CDR3 sequence is CASSLSGSGSYEQYF. CDR3 DNA sequence: TGTGCCAGCAGCCTTAGCGGGAGTGGGTCCTACGAGCAGTACTTC.

V gene TRBV4-1 combines with J gene TRBJ2-2; 9 nucleotides match TRBD2. The germline gives CDR1 MGHRA, CDR2 YSYEKL. The CDR3 is 17 amino acids. The V segment lost 4 bases and the J segment 4 bases; nucleotides outside the gene matches: 10. The CDR3 sequence is CASSPQGLAGSTGELFF. The CDR3 nucleotides are TGCGCCAGCAGCCCTCAGGGGCTAGCGGGATCCACCGGGGAGCTGTTTTTT.

The chain joins TRBV5-5 to TRBJ1-2; D ambiguous. The CDR3 runs 15 residues. Trimming shortened V by 1 base and J by 1 base, and 11 bases separated the two germline ends. Germline V gives CDR1 SGHKS, CDR2 YYEKEE (reference sequence). CDR3: CASSLSPALNYGYTF. In DNA form, the CDR3 reads TGTGCCAGCAGCTTGTCTCCAGCCCTTAACTATGGCTACACCTTC.

The rearrangement uses TRBV5-1 and TRBJ1-1, with 9 bases fitting TRBD1. Losses at the gene ends were 2 bases for V and 2 bases for J; bases not matched to a gene: 4. Germline V CDR1 and CDR2: SGHRS, YFSETQ. The CDR3 has 15 amino acids. The CDR3 region is CASSFRTGDNTEAFF. The CDR3 DNA reads as TGCGCCAGCAGCTTTCGGACAGGGGATAACACTGAAGCTTTCTTT.

The chain combines TRBV5-1 with TRBJ1-1; 9 nucleotides line up with TRBD1. Germline V gene sequence: CDR1 SGHRS, CDR2 YFSETQ. Trimming removed 0 bases from V and 6 bases from J; junction bases left unmatched: 6. The length of the CDR3 is 15 residues. Here the CDR3 reads CASSLGQTGGSEAFF. CDR3 nucleotides: TGCGCCAGCAGCTTGGGACAGACAGGGGGGTCTGAAGCTTTCTTT.

This clone was detected a few times. The gene calls are TRBV4-1 and TRBJ1-2; no reliable D call. The germline V gene has CDR1 MGHRA and CDR2 YSYEKL. Trimming took 1 base from V and 8 from J, leaving 11 bases between them. The CDR3 runs 13 residues. This CDR3 reads CASSQAYGRGYTF. CDR3 sequence (DNA): TGCGCCAGCAGCCAAGCTTACGGACGAGGCTACACCTTC.

The rearrangement links TRBV5-5 to TRBJ2-7; a possible D gene is TRBD1 (6 bases). The CDR3 extends over 15 amino acids. Deletions cut 4 bases from V and 2 bases from J, with 16 bases between. CDR1 and CDR2 from the germline V gene are SGHKS and YYEKEE (reference sequence). CDR3: CASSLYWDTAYEQYF. In DNA form, the CDR3 reads TGTGCCAGCAGCCTGTATTGGGACACCGCCTACGAGCAGTACTTC.

The V and J genes are TRBV6-6 and TRBJ1-2; D gene unclear. V lost 4 bases to trimming and J lost 8 bases, with 14 bases between them. Germline V gene data show CDR1 as MNHNY and CDR2 as SVGAGI (reference sequence). This CDR3 spans 13 amino acids. CDR3 protein: CASSLAHGGGYTF. DNA for the CDR3: TGTGCCAGCAGTTTAGCCCACGGAGGAGGCTACACCTTC.

The rearrangement uses TRBV27 and TRBJ1-4; 9 nucleotides line up with TRBD1. Germline CDR1 is MNHEY and CDR2 is SMNVEV (reference sequence). CDR3 length equals 15 residues. The ends lost 2 bases at V and 6 bases at J; junction bases unmatched: 4. The CDR3 DNA is TGTGCCAGCAGTTTACTAGGGACAGGGTATGAAAAACTGTTTTTT. Translated: CASSLLGTGYEKLFF.

V and J are TRBV11-3 and TRBJ2-7; D might be TRBD1 (5 bases). V lost 5 bases and J 5 bases, leaving 13 bases between the germline ends. CDR1 is SGHNT, CDR2 YENEEA, per germline. The CDR3 is made up of 13 amino acids. DNA for the CDR3: TGTGCCAGCAGCGCACCACTGACAGACGAGCAGTACTTC. Translation gives CASSAPLTDEQYF.

This chain connects TRBV10-3 to TRBJ2-3, with TRBD2 matching over 10 bases. Germline-derived CDR1 and CDR2 are ENHRY and SYGVKD. The CDR3 length is 14 residues. V lost 4 bases, J lost 4 bases, and 2 bases stayed unmatched. The CDR3 DNA is TGTGCCATCAGTGCTCTAGCGGGAGCAGATACGCAGTATTTT. It encodes CAISALAGADTQYF.